Below are 10 T cell receptor beta chains sequenced from a single sample in a study of blood T cell repertoires in COVID-19. TCRdb keeps only in-frame clones here, not all; method: immunoSEQ multiplex PCR. Of 150,000 to 200,000 clones in the sample, approximately 90% were seen once. The sequenced material came from peripheral blood. Receptors were obtained from a man aged 18 to 35 with acute or convalescent COVID-19.

This rearrangement joins TRBV20-1 to TRBJ2-3; D is perhaps TRBD1 (5 bases). This CDR3 region has 11 residues. V was trimmed by 5 bases and J by 8 bases, leaving 11 bases between them. Germline V CDR1 and CDR2: DFQATT, SNEGSKA (reference sequence). CDR3 DNA: TGCAGTGCTGACAGATCCGGTACGCAGTATTTT. Amino acids: CSADRSGTQYF.

The V and J genes are TRBV19 and TRBJ2-7, with TRBD2 matching over 9 bases. J lost 2 bases, V lost 3 bases, and 5 bases had no gene match. This CDR3 region has 15 residues. Germline CDR1 is LNHDA and CDR2 is SQIVND (reference sequence). The CDR3 sequence is CASSIRLAVTYEQYF. The CDR3 bases are TGTGCCAGTAGTATTCGACTAGCGGTTACCTACGAGCAGTACTTC.

The rearrangement uses TRBV29-1 and TRBJ1-2, with a possible D match to TRBD1 (5 bases). This CDR3 comprises 13 residues. V was shortened by 0 bases and J by 9 bases, with 14 bases between the two germline ends. Germline V lookup: CDR1 SQVTM, CDR2 ANQGSEA. CDR3 residues: CSVEEGDRISYTF. CDR3 DNA sequence: TGCAGCGTTGAAGAAGGAGACAGAATTAGCTACACCTTC.

This chain uses TRBV9 with TRBJ1-1, with TRBD1 matching over 11 bases. The ends lost 4 bases at V and 1 base at J; junction bases unmatched: 15. The length of the CDR3 is 19 residues. In germline, CDR1 is SGDLS, CDR2 YYNGEE. In nucleotides, the CDR3 is TGTGCCAGCAGCTCGTCCTTTCGAGGACAGGGGGCTCAGAACACTGAAGCTTTCTTT. Its protein product is CASSSSFRGQGAQNTEAFF.

The chain has TRBV18 and TRBJ1-5; possibly TRBD1 for D (5 bases). The CDR3 has 13 residues. Germline loops: CDR1 KGHSH, CDR2 LQKENI. The V end was cut by 4 bases, the J end by 8 bases, with 12 bases between. CDR3 coding DNA: TGTGCCAGCTCACAGGGGAGGGACGAGCCCCAGCATTTT. The encoded protein is CASSQGRDEPQHF.

V and J are TRBV5-1 and TRBJ1-6; 10 bases line up with TRBD1. This CDR3 contains 17 residues. Germline V gives CDR1 SGHRS, CDR2 YFSETQ. V was pared by 1 base and J by 7 bases, with 8 bases of the junction left unmatched. The CDR3 here is CASSLLTAGQGNSPLHF. The CDR3 DNA is TGCGCCAGCAGCTTGTTAACGGCGGGACAGGGGAATTCACCCCTCCACTTT.

J is TRBJ1-6 and V is TRBV15; tentatively, D is TRBD1 (5 bases). Between the trimmed V and J ends, which lost 7 bases and 5 bases, there was a span of 18 bases. The CDR3 runs to 16 residues. Germline CDR1 is LNHNV and CDR2 is YYDKDF (reference sequence). The CDR3 DNA is TGTGCCACCACGGGGCTCGGGGGGGAGAATAATTCACCCCTCCACTTT. Translating it yields CATTGLGGENNSPLHF.

V and J are TRBV30 and TRBJ2-7; D is possibly TRBD2 (5 bases). The CDR3 has 13 amino acids. Germline CDR1 is GTSNPN and CDR2 is SVGIG (reference sequence). The germline V and J ends were trimmed by 0 bases and 5 bases, with 11 bases remaining between them. Here the CDR3 DNA reads TGTGCCTGGAGTGTGTCTAGCTTCGACGAGCAGTACTTC. It specifies CAWSVSSFDEQYF.

V and J are TRBV19 and TRBJ1-1; 7 bases match TRBD1. V lost 8 bases and J lost 7; bases outside the gene matches: 10. Germline V gene data show CDR1 as LNHDA and CDR2 as SQIVND (reference sequence). The CDR3 consists of 13 residues. This chain's CDR3 is CASVPQGGGEAFF. The CDR3, as DNA: TGTGCCAGTGTTCCCCAGGGGGGTGGTGAAGCTTTCTTT. Variable domain in full (rest from reference TRBV19 and TRBJ1-1): DGGITQSPKYLFRKEGQNVTLSCEQNLNHDAMYWYRQDPGQGLRLIYYSQIVNDFQKGDIAEGYSVSREKKESFPLTVTSAQKNPTAFYLCASVPQGGGEAFFGQGTRLTVV.

The genes are TRBV6-5 and TRBJ1-5, with 7 bases identical to TRBD1. Germline V CDR1 and CDR2: MNHEY, SVGAGI. The CDR3 length is 14 residues. V lost 5 bases, J lost 3 bases, and 4 bases stayed unmatched. The CDR3 sequence: CASSPDRVNQPQHF. The CDR3 DNA is TGTGCCAGCAGTCCCGACAGGGTCAATCAGCCCCAGCATTTT.